A selection of T cell receptor beta chains follows, all from one sample in a study of blood T cell repertoires in COVID-19. Measured with immunoSEQ multiplex PCR; TCRdb has only the in-frame clones, and not every one. Of 350,000 to 450,000 clones in the sample, approximately 86% were seen once. Sequencing was carried out using peripheral blood. These receptors originate from a woman in her sixties with COVID-19, enrolled during active disease. Each CDR3 is given without its conserved first and last residue.

J gene | V gene | CDR3 length | CDR3 protein
TRBJ1-6 | TRBV11-2 | 13 | ASSFQGVSYSPLH
TRBJ1-5 | TRBV30 | 11 | AWNSEFNQPQH
TRBJ2-1 | TRBV7-9 | 9 | ASSPSDEQF
TRBJ2-3 | TRBV6-4 | 14 | ASSDSAGGPTDTQY
TRBJ1-4 | TRBV9 | 11 | ASSVVIGEKLF
TRBJ1-2 | TRBV6-1 | 13 | ASSETTGGEGGYT
TRBJ2-7 | TRBV7-6 | 15 | ASSFGADSAPPWEQY
TRBJ2-2 | TRBV19 | 12 | ASSIVRDRGELF
TRBJ2-1 | TRBV19 | 13 | ASSAGTGDYNEQF
TRBJ2-7 | TRBV2 | 12 | ASIGDSLYYEQY
TRBJ1-5 | TRBV7-2 | 15 | ASSLGLGLGGNQPQH
TRBJ1-5 | TRBV6-1 | 13 | ASSDGSGGSQPQH
TRBJ2-5 | TRBV6-6 | 14 | ASCLNPGLWSGTQY
TRBJ1-3 | TRBV7-8 | 14 | ASSDRRGLRGNTIY
TRBJ2-7 | TRBV19 | 13 | ASSPSDRAGYEQY